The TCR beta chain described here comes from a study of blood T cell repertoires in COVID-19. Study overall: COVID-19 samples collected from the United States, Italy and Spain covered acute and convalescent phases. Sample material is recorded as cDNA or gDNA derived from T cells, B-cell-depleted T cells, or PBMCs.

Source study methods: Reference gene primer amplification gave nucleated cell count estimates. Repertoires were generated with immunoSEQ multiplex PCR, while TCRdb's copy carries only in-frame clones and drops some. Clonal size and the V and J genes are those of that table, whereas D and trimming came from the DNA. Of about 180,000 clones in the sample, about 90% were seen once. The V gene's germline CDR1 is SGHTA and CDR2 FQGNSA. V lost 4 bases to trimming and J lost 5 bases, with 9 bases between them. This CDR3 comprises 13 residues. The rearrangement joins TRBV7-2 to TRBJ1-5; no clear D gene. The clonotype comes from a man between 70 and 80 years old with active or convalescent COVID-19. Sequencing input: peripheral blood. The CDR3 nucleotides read TGTGCCAGCAGCTCGTCTTCGGATCAGCCCCAGCATTTT. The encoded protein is CASSSSSDQPQHF. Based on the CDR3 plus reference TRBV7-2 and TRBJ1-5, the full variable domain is GAGVSQSPSNKVTEKGKDVELRCDPISGHTALYWYRQSLGQGLEFLIYFQGNSAPDKSGLPSDRFSAERTGGSVSTLTIQRTQQEDSAVYLCASSSSSDQPQHFGDGTRLSIL.